A single sample is the source of the 19 T cell receptor beta chains below, sequenced in a study of Ad26.COV2.S vaccination and SARS-CoV-2 variants. As to treatment: roughly 20 received Ad26.COV2.S at low or high dose, single or two shots; about 5 received placebo; per-sample allocation not given. The samples date from day 63 after the first vaccine or placebo injection. Assay: immunoSEQ multiplex PCR; the TCRdb copy retains only in-frame clones and omits some. The sample contains around 400,000 clones, 83% of which appear only once. Material: peripheral blood, obtained in a trial of Ad26.COV2.S vaccine versus placebo. The receptors stem from a person between 18 and 65 years old who received the Ad26.COV2.S COVID-19 vaccine or a placebo.

The chain links TRBV15 to TRBJ2-1; TRBD2 agrees at 7 bases. After removal of 0 bases from V and 9 bases from J, the junction contained 11 bases not matched to a gene. CDR1 is LNHNV and CDR2 is YYDKDF in the germline V gene (reference sequence). The CDR3 runs to 16 residues. The CDR3 protein is CATSRDLQAGRGEQFF. CDR3 DNA sequence: TGTGCCACCAGCAGAGATCTACAGGCGGGGAGGGGTGAGCAGTTCTTC.

For this clone: The sample contains more than one DNA sequence encoding this CDR3. The chain links TRBV5-1 to TRBJ1-2, with D tentatively TRBD1 (6 bases). Germline assignment: CDR1 SGHRS and CDR2 YFSETQ. CDR3 size: 13 residues. V was clipped by 2 bases and J by 3 bases, with 8 bases between them. For the CDR3, the DNA is TGCGCCAGCAGCTTACAGGGAGACTATGGCTACACCTTC. Encoded protein: CASSLQGDYGYTF.

The J gene is TRBJ2-7, the V gene TRBV6-5, with D maybe TRBD2 (6 bases). Trimming removed 6 bases from V and 4 bases from J, with 19 bases in between. The V gene's germline CDR1 is MNHEY and CDR2 SVGAGI. This CDR3 spans 15 amino acids. CDR3 nucleotides: TGTGCCAGCAGGGAGGAGGGAAGGAGGGCGTACGAGCAGTACTTC. This encodes CASREEGRRAYEQYF.

To note about this clone: Distinct nucleotide sequences in the sample also encode this CDR3. The genes are TRBV6-2 or TRBV6-3 and TRBJ1-5; maybe TRBD1 (6 bases). CDR3 length equals 14 residues. CDR1 and CDR2 from the germline V gene are MNHEY and SVGEGT. V gave up 3 bases and J gave up 1 base, with 7 bases separating them. CDR3 residues: CASSYRGSNQPQHF. CDR3 sequence (DNA): TGTGCCAGCAGTTATAGGGGGAGCAATCAGCCCCAGCATTTT.

The chain recombines TRBV6-4 with TRBJ2-5; the D gene is possibly TRBD2 (7 bases). The CDR3 runs to 14 residues. Trimming removed 6 bases from V and 0 bases from J, with 11 bases in between. Looked up from germline, CDR1 is MRHNA and CDR2 is SNTAGT. The CDR3 DNA follows: TGTGCCAGCAGGAGGGGGGGGGACCAAGAGACCCAGTACTTC. It specifies CASRRGGDQETQYF.

The chain uses TRBV11-2 and TRBJ1-1, with D perhaps TRBD1 (6 bases). This CDR3 region has 15 residues. V was shortened by 5 bases and J by 4 bases, with 17 bases between the two germline ends. Germline loops: CDR1 SGHAT, CDR2 FQNNGV. As DNA, the CDR3 is TGTGCCAGCAGCCCCTTAACCGGGACAACCACTGAAGCTTTCTTT. Its protein is CASSPLTGTTTEAFF.

The rearrangement links TRBV13 to TRBJ2-1; maybe TRBD2 (6 bases). V lost 4 bases to trimming and J lost 0 bases, with 13 bases between them. Germline lookup yields CDR1 PRHDT and CDR2 FYEKMQ (reference sequence). CDR3 length: 16 residues. DNA of the CDR3: TGTGCCAGCAGCTCATTAGCGGACGACTCCTACAATGAGCAGTTCTTC. It translates to CASSSLADDSYNEQFF.

The rearrangement uses TRBV3-1 (or the pseudogene TRBV3-2) and TRBJ2-3, with D possibly TRBD2 on 5 matching bases. V was trimmed by 2 bases and J by 6 bases, leaving 12 bases between them. The CDR3 spans 14 residues. In germline, CDR1 is LGHDT, CDR2 YNNKEL (reference sequence). The CDR3 coding sequence is TGTGCCAGCAGCCAACGGGGTATCGAGGATACGCAGTATTTT. Encoded protein: CASSQRGIEDTQYF.

This clone was detected only once. The rearrangement uses TRBV19 and TRBJ1-2; no reliable D call. The CDR3 spans 12 residues. Trimming shortened V by 5 bases and J by 7 bases, and 11 bases separated the two germline ends. Germline V gene lookup returns CDR1 LNHDA and CDR2 SQIVND (reference sequence). DNA of the CDR3: TGTGCCAGTAGTTCATCGGGCTTTGGCTACACCTTC. Translation gives CASSSSGFGYTF.

The chain joins TRBV12-2 to TRBJ2-3; the table's D gene call, TRBD2, was not cross checked with the DNA. TRBV12-2 is a pseudogene segment. The length of the CDR3 is 20 residues. The CDR3 is CASRGSLPSGGARVADTQYF. The CDR3 bases are TGTGCAAGTCGCGGAAGTCTACCTAGCGGGGGGGCGAGAGTGGCAGATACGCAGTATTTT.

The DNA for the CDR3 is TGTGCCAGCAGCTTAGAAAGGGGATTAGGGGGCAGCCTCTACGAGCAGTACTTC. It yields the protein CASSLERGLGGSLYEQYF. The chain joins TRBV7-9 to TRBJ2-7; TRBD1 matches 7 bases. CDR3 length: 18 amino acids. The germline gives CDR1 SEHNR, CDR2 FQNEAQ (reference sequence). The trim removed 1 base at V and 3 bases at J, leaving 15 bases unmatched.

V and J are TRBV10-2 and TRBJ1-1; 11 bases match TRBD1. There are 15 residues in the CDR3. V lost 4 bases to trimming and J lost 7 bases; unmatched junction nucleotides: 8. Per germline, CDR1 WSHSY and CDR2 SAAADI. The CDR3 is CASSGGGTGGVEAFF. The CDR3, as DNA: TGCGCCAGCAGTGGGGGCGGGACAGGGGGGGTTGAAGCTTTCTTT.

In this sample, this clone turned up a few times. V gene TRBV7-3 combines with J gene TRBJ1-5; 8 bases agree with TRBD1. V dropped 1 base and J dropped 3; count of bases not matched to a gene: 5. The CDR3 totals 16 residues. In germline, CDR1 is SGHTA, CDR2 FQGTGA. CDR3 sequence reads: CASSLKGQATNQPQHF. CDR3 in DNA: TGTGCCAGCAGCTTAAAGGGACAGGCTACCAATCAGCCCCAGCATTTT.

This clone was recorded once. V is TRBV5-5 and J is TRBJ2-1; D tentatively reads TRBD1 or TRBD2 (5 bases each). The CDR3 spans 16 residues. Trimming shortened V by 5 bases and J by 1 base, and 16 bases separated the two germline ends. From germline, CDR1 is SGHKS and CDR2 YYEKEE (reference sequence). CDR3 protein: CASSYPGRVSYNEQFF. For the CDR3, the DNA is TGTGCCAGCAGTTACCCGGGACGGGTTTCCTACAATGAGCAGTTCTTC. Combining the CDR3 with reference TRBV5-5 and TRBJ2-1 gives the whole variable domain DAGVTQSPTHLIKTRGQQVTLRCSPISGHKSVSWYQQVLGQGPQFIFQYYEKEERGRGNFPDRFSARQFPNYSSELNVNALLLGDSALYLCASSYPGRVSYNEQFFGPGTRLTVL.

J is TRBJ2-1 and V is TRBV7-9; 16 bases are shared with TRBD2. Per germline, CDR1 SEHNR and CDR2 FQNEAQ (reference sequence). With V trimmed by 5 bases and J by 5 bases, 6 bases remained unmatched. The CDR3 covers 17 residues. CDR3: CASSPGLAGGPDNEQFF. Written as DNA, the CDR3 is TGTGCCAGCAGCCCGGGACTAGCGGGAGGGCCGGACAATGAGCAGTTCTTC. Combining the CDR3 with reference TRBV7-9 and TRBJ2-1 gives the whole variable domain DTGVSQNPRHKITKRGQNVTFRCDPISEHNRLYWYRQTLGQGPEFLTYFQNEAQLEKSRLLSDRFSAERPKGSFSTLEIQRTEQGDSAMYLCASSPGLAGGPDNEQFFGPGTRLTVL.

This chain joins TRBV28 and TRBJ2-7; TRBD2 might be the D (6 bases). Germline V lookup: CDR1 MDHEN, CDR2 SYDVKM. Trimming removed 5 bases from V and 2 bases from J, with 13 bases in between. The CDR3 sequence is 14 residues long. The DNA for the CDR3 is TGTGCCAGCAGTCTCAGCGGAGGGGCCTACGAGCAGTACTTC. This encodes CASSLSGGAYEQYF.

This chain joins TRBV18 and TRBJ2-1; D tentatively fits TRBD1 or TRBD2 (5 bases each). V lost 3 bases to trimming and J lost 9 bases, with 9 bases between them. The CDR3 length is 12 residues. The V gene's germline CDR1 is KGHSH and CDR2 LQKENI. DNA of the CDR3: TGTGCCAGCTCACCTTATGGGGGTGAGCAGTTCTTC. It specifies CASSPYGGEQFF. The full variable domain, in which reference TRBV18 and TRBJ2-1 provide the parts outside the CDR3, is NAGVMQNPRHLVRRRGQEARLRCSPMKGHSHVYWYRQLPEEGLKFMVYLQKENIIDESGMPKERFSAEFPKEGPSILRIQQVVRGDSAAYFCASSPYGGEQFFGPGTRLTVL.

As DNA, the CDR3 is TGTGCCAGTACCTCCAAGACAGGCTCCTACAATGAGCAGTTCTTC. Translated: CASTSKTGSYNEQFF. J is TRBJ2-1 and V is TRBV19, with TRBD1 as a possible D gene (6 bases). From germline, CDR1 is LNHDA and CDR2 SQIVND (reference sequence). The CDR3 is 15 amino acids. V was pared by 7 bases and J by 0 bases, with 13 bases between.

The chain joins TRBV7-9 to TRBJ1-2; no clear D. V gave up 5 bases and J gave up 4 bases, with 14 bases separating them. CDR1 and CDR2 from the germline V gene are SEHNR and FQNEAQ (reference sequence). The CDR3 loop spans 14 amino acids. The DNA of the CDR3 is TGTGCCAGCAGCCCCGACGGAAGACCCTATGGCTACACCTTC. It yields the protein CASSPDGRPYGYTF.